The 21 T cell receptor beta chains given below trace back to one sample, sequenced in a study of cytomegalovirus exposure and HLA in healthy donors (dated by TCRdb to the late 2010s). The receptor library was made with the immunoSEQ multiplex PCR assay. For the multiplex PCR, a mixture combining 60 forward primers for TCR Vbeta segments and 13 reverse primers for TCR Jbeta segments was used. TCRdb holds this immuneACCESS table with in-frame rearrangements only. Some clones are missing; in checked studies, unresolved V genes explain under half, and the rest has no known cause. The sample has about 120,000 clones on record, around 70% of them singletons. The ten largest clones take up 4% to 5% of the sample. Input material: PBMCs. These TCRs come from a woman in her forties in good health and CMV-seronegative.

CDR3 nucleotides: TGTGCCAGCAGCCCGGGGGGGACGAAAGAGACCCAGTACTTC. As protein: CASSPGGTKETQYF. This chain uses TRBV6-5 with TRBJ2-5; 8 nucleotides align to TRBD2. Germline trimming cut 6 bases from V and 3 bases from J; bases unmatched to any gene: 6. The CDR3 is made up of 14 amino acids. Germline V gene lookup returns CDR1 MNHEY and CDR2 SVGAGI.

The chain links TRBV7-2 to TRBJ2-1, with TRBD1 matching over 9 bases. CDR1 is SGHTA, CDR2 FQGNSA, per germline. The CDR3 is 15 residues long. V was clipped by 3 bases and J by 2 bases; unmatched bases: 2. CDR3 sequence: CASSFDRGAYNEQFF. The CDR3 DNA is TGTGCCAGCAGCTTTGACAGGGGGGCCTACAATGAGCAGTTCTTC.

The chain carries TRBV10-3 and TRBJ2-7, with D possibly TRBD2 on 5 matching bases. CDR1 ENHRY and CDR2 SYGVKD come from the germline V gene. V was trimmed by 3 bases and J by 2 bases, leaving 14 bases between them. The CDR3 runs 15 residues. CDR3 amino acids: CAISEGLAGTYEQYF. The DNA for the CDR3 is TGTGCCATCAGTGAAGGACTTGCGGGTACCTACGAGCAGTACTTC.

This chain connects TRBV9 to TRBJ2-1; TRBD2 matches 11 bases. Per the germline V gene, CDR1 is SGDLS and CDR2 is YYNGEE. CDR3 length equals 14 residues. V was pared by 7 bases and J by 4 bases, with 4 bases of the junction left unmatched. The CDR3 here is CASSGTSGYNEQFF. CDR3 DNA: TGTGCCAGCTCCGGGACTAGCGGATACAATGAGCAGTTCTTC.

This rearrangement joins TRBV7-9 to TRBJ2-7; 10 bases fit TRBD2. The CDR3 length is 15 residues. The J segment lost 2 bases and the V segment lost 4 bases, leaving 5 bases of the junction unmatched. CDR1 and CDR2 (germline): SEHNR, FQNEAQ (reference sequence). The CDR3 is CASSSGLAETYEQYF. The DNA of the CDR3 is TGTGCCAGCAGCTCCGGACTAGCGGAAACCTACGAGCAGTACTTC.

This chain uses TRBV19 with TRBJ1-4, with 7 bases matching TRBD1. This CDR3 has 15 amino acids. V lost 8 bases and J lost 0; bases outside the gene matches: 6. The germline gives CDR1 LNHDA, CDR2 SQIVND (reference sequence). The CDR3 coding sequence is TGTGCCAGTGGGGGGACAGATGCAACTAATGAAAAACTGTTTTTT. This translates into CASGGTDATNEKLFF.

This chain joins TRBV4-2 and TRBJ2-2; 8 positions agree with TRBD1. The V and J ends lost 1 base and 4 bases, in that order; junction bases with no gene match: 5. This CDR3 comprises 16 residues. Per germline, CDR1 LGHNA and CDR2 YNFKEQ. The CDR3: CASSQAITGGTGELFF. The DNA for the CDR3 is TGTGCCAGCAGCCAAGCGATAACAGGGGGCACCGGGGAGCTGTTTTTT.

J is TRBJ1-5 and V is TRBV10-3; D may be TRBD1 (6 bases). V was clipped by 9 bases and J by 5 bases, with 14 bases between them. This CDR3 is 13 amino acids long. Germline V CDR1 and CDR2: ENHRY, SYGVKD. Here the CDR3 reads CAISQGGDQPQHF. Written as DNA, the CDR3 is TGTGCCATAAGTCAAGGGGGGGATCAGCCCCAGCATTTT.

The chain couples TRBV2 to TRBJ1-1; weak D call: TRBD1 (5 bases). Germline V CDR1 and CDR2: SNHLY, FYNNEI. The CDR3 spans 14 residues. V was pared by 1 base and J by 4 bases, with 10 bases between. The CDR3, as DNA: TGTGCCAGCAGTGAAGGGTGGCAGGGCACTGAAGCTTTCTTT. It encodes CASSEGWQGTEAFF. Full variable domain (remainder filled in from reference TRBV2 and TRBJ1-1): EPEVTQTPSHQVTQMGQEVILRCVPISNHLYFYWYRQILGQKVEFLVSFYNNEISEKSEIFDDQFSVERPDGSNFTLKIRSTKLEDSAMYFCASSEGWQGTEAFFGQGTRLTVV.

The chain uses TRBV10-3 and TRBJ1-1; D unclear. The germline CDR1 and CDR2 sequences are ENHRY and SYGVKD. CDR3 size: 13 residues. V lost 8 bases and J lost 2, with 12 bases in between. The CDR3 here is CAILSGVNTEAFF. The CDR3 coding sequence is TGTGCCATCCTAAGCGGGGTTAACACTGAAGCTTTCTTT.

This chain joins TRBV25-1 and TRBJ1-1; no clear D. Germline assignment: CDR1 MGHDK and CDR2 SYGVNS. Deletions cut 7 bases from V and 11 bases from J, with 8 bases between. This CDR3 is 9 amino acids long. The CDR3 here is CASKSRAFF. The CDR3 nucleotides are TGTGCCAGCAAGAGCCGGGCTTTCTTT. The full variable domain, completed using reference TRBV25-1 and TRBJ1-1, is EADIYQTPRYLVIGTGKKITLECSQTMGHDKMYWYQQDPGMELHLIHYSYGVNSTEKGDLSSESTVSRIRTEHFPLTLESARPSHTSQYLCASKSRAFFGQGTRLTVV.

The rearrangement links TRBV19 to TRBJ2-7; TRBD1 is a possible D gene (6 bases). Germline V gives CDR1 LNHDA, CDR2 SQIVND (reference sequence). The V end was cut by 1 base, the J end by 0 bases, with 19 bases between. The CDR3 runs 18 residues. CDR3 region: CASSIVSTAGQFSYEQYF. The CDR3 nucleotides are TGTGCCAGTAGTATAGTTAGTACCGCCGGACAGTTCTCCTACGAGCAGTACTTC.

The J gene is TRBJ2-7, the V gene TRBV11-1, with 11 bases identical to TRBD1. This CDR3 has 15 amino acids. The ends lost 6 bases at V and 3 bases at J; junction bases unmatched: 7. The germline CDR1 and CDR2 sequences are SGHAT and FQDESV (reference sequence). The CDR3 bases are TGTGCCAGCAGTACCGCCGGGACAGGGGGCTACGAGCAGTACTTC. Protein: CASSTAGTGGYEQYF.

The CDR3 here is CASSLGARGETQYF. DNA of the CDR3: TGTGCCAGCAGCTTAGGGGCCAGGGGAGAGACCCAGTACTTC. The chain recombines TRBV7-8 with TRBJ2-5, with a weak D call TRBD1 (6 bases). The CDR3 consists of 14 residues. V shed 1 base and J shed 4 bases, with 10 bases lying between them. Germline loops: CDR1 SGHVS, CDR2 FQNEAQ.

The rearrangement uses TRBV5-1 and TRBJ2-2, with 8 nucleotides matching TRBD2. CDR3 length: 15 residues. Germline-derived CDR1 and CDR2 are SGHRS and YFSETQ. V was clipped by 6 bases and J by 5 bases; unmatched bases: 9. The CDR3 DNA reads as TGCGCCAGCACCCCGGGCGGGGGGCCTACCGGGGAGCTGTTTTTT. Translation gives CASTPGGGPTGELFF.

J is TRBJ2-5 and V is TRBV5-1, with 9 bases aligning to TRBD2. V shed 4 bases, J shed 4 bases, and the junction held 17 bases outside the gene matches. CDR1 SGHRS and CDR2 YFSETQ come from the germline V gene. CDR3 length equals 18 residues. The CDR3 DNA is TGCGCCAGCAGCCCCCTTGGGGCGTTTTCGACTAGCGGAGAGACCCAGTACTTC. It specifies CASSPLGAFSTSGETQYF.

In regard to this clone: At one of its ends the junction is not consistent with the germline gene, which may arise from a read error. This rearrangement joins TRBV7-7 to TRBJ2-1, with 8 bases aligning to TRBD2. CDR1 SSHAT and CDR2 FNYEAQ come from the germline V gene (reference sequence). The CDR3 spans 13 residues. CDR3: CASSSRGGNEQFF. The CDR3 bases are TGTGCTAGCAGTTCCCGGGGGGGCAATGAGCAGTTCTTC.

The CDR3 nucleotides read TGTGCCAGCTCATTTGCACCGTTGGGACAGGGAAGCAATCAGCCCCAGCATTTT. It specifies CASSFAPLGQGSNQPQHF. The V gene is TRBV18, the J gene TRBJ1-5; 9 nucleotides agree with TRBD1. The germline V gene encodes CDR1 KGHSH and CDR2 LQKENI. There are 18 residues in the CDR3. The ends lost 5 bases at V and 1 base at J; junction bases unmatched: 12.

V is TRBV2 and J is TRBJ2-1; D is possibly TRBD1 (6 bases). This CDR3 spans 14 amino acids. V was trimmed by 4 bases and J by 7 bases, leaving 14 bases between them. The germline CDR1 and CDR2 sequences are SNHLY and FYNNEI. Written as DNA, the CDR3 is TGTGCCAGCAGTGTACTTGGACAGAGTAATGAGCAGTTCTTC. Translated: CASSVLGQSNEQFF.

CDR3 nucleotides: TGTGCCAGCAGAAATCAGGACTCCTATGGCTACACCTTC. Protein product: CASRNQDSYGYTF. The V and J genes are TRBV27 and TRBJ1-2, with unresolved D. The V gene's germline CDR1 is MNHEY and CDR2 SMNVEV (reference sequence). V lost 6 bases, J lost 4 bases, and 12 bases lay in between. The CDR3 consists of 13 residues.

The CDR3 protein is CASDRAGGTEAFF. CDR3 coding DNA: TGTGCCAGCGACCGGGCAGGGGGTACTGAAGCTTTCTTT. V gene TRBV14 combines with J gene TRBJ1-1, with 7 bases lining up with TRBD1. There are 13 residues in the CDR3. V shed 8 bases, J shed 5 bases, and the junction held 8 bases outside the gene matches. Germline assignment: CDR1 SGHDN and CDR2 FVKESK.